Presented here are 14 T cell receptor beta chains from one specimen sequenced in a study of blood T cell repertoires in COVID-19. Generated by immunoSEQ multiplex PCR, the TCRdb table keeps only in-frame clones and is missing some. This table holds hundreds of thousands of clones, approximately 86% found once. Sample: peripheral blood. Every receptor here comes from a man aged 18 to 35 with active or convalescent COVID-19.

This chain joins TRBV9 and TRBJ1-6; D remains ambiguous. The CDR3 covers 13 residues. With 3 bases removed from V and 7 bases from J, the gap between germline ends came to 8 bases. CDR1 is SGDLS, CDR2 YYNGEE, per germline. CDR3 nucleotides: TGTGCCAGCAGCGAGGCCGGGAATTCACCCCTCCACTTT. Protein product: CASSEAGNSPLHF. The full variable domain, completed using reference TRBV9 and TRBJ1-6, is DSGVTQTPKHLITATGQRVTLRCSPRSGDLSVYWYQQSLDQGLQFLIQYYNGEERAKGNILERFSAQQFPDLHSELNLSSLELGDSALYFCASSEAGNSPLHFGNGTRLTVT.

In its sample, this clone was seen once. The rearrangement links TRBV6-6 to TRBJ2-3, with D possibly being TRBD1 (5 bases). Trimming pared 5 bases from V and 1 base from J, leaving 10 bases between. The germline V gene encodes CDR1 MNHNY and CDR2 SVGAGI (reference sequence). The CDR3 contains 14 residues. The CDR3 DNA reads TGTGCCAGCAGTACCTTCAGGGGCACAGATACGCAGTATTTT. Its protein product is CASSTFRGTDTQYF.

The chain recombines TRBV7-9 with TRBJ1-1; 9 bases match TRBD1. The CDR3 extends over 16 amino acids. The junction had 10 bases not matched to a gene; V was cut back by 5 bases and J by 3 bases. Germline assignment: CDR1 SEHNR and CDR2 FQNEAQ (reference sequence). The CDR3, as DNA: TGTGCCAGCAGCCCTACGGGACAGGGAAGGCACACTGAAGCTTTCTTT. Translated, it gives CASSPTGQGRHTEAFF.

This chain connects TRBV11-2 to TRBJ2-1; the match to TRBD2 covers 11 bases. In germline, CDR1 is SGHAT, CDR2 FQNNGV. This CDR3 is 20 amino acids long. Trimming cost V 0 bases and J 3 bases; bases outside gene matches: 13. The CDR3 loop reads CASSLDLLGSGGVYYNEQFF. The CDR3 nucleotides read TGTGCCAGCAGCTTAGATCTCCTGGGTAGCGGGGGGGTATACTACAATGAGCAGTTCTTC.

This chain connects TRBV13 to TRBJ2-3, with 8 bases identical to TRBD2. V was pared by 5 bases and J by 5 bases, with 12 bases of the junction left unmatched. CDR3 size: 16 residues. In germline, CDR1 is PRHDT, CDR2 FYEKMQ (reference sequence). The CDR3 spells CASSPQRGLEVDTQYF. The DNA for the CDR3 is TGTGCCAGCAGCCCCCAGCGGGGACTAGAAGTAGATACGCAGTATTTT.

The genes are TRBV29-1 and TRBJ2-7, with 7 nucleotides matching TRBD1. The CDR3 loop spans 14 amino acids. Germline-derived CDR1 and CDR2 are SQVTM and ANQGSEA. With 6 bases clipped from V and 2 bases from J, the junction kept 10 bases outside the gene matches. The CDR3 DNA is TGCAGCGTGAGGGGACAGACGCAAACCTACGAGCAGTACTTC. Amino acid sequence: CSVRGQTQTYEQYF.

V gene TRBV6-5 combines with J gene TRBJ1-2, with 9 bases fitting TRBD1. CDR3 size: 14 residues. Germline V gene lookup returns CDR1 MNHEY and CDR2 SVGAGI. V trimming: 6 bases; J trimming: 4 bases; junction bases outside the gene matches: 6. For the CDR3, the DNA is TGTGCCAGCAGGGACAGGGGTTTCCTCTATGGCTACACCTTC. Translated: CASRDRGFLYGYTF.

This sequence joins TRBV7-2 and TRBJ2-7; possibly TRBD2 for D (5 bases). Germline V gene data show CDR1 as SGHTA and CDR2 as FQGNSA. Trimming pared 7 bases from V and 3 bases from J, leaving 13 bases between. This CDR3 is built from 13 residues. As DNA, the CDR3 is TGTGCCAGCACGAATAGCGACCTCTACGAGCAGTACTTC. Amino acid sequence: CASTNSDLYEQYF.

This clone appeared a single time. J is TRBJ2-7 and V is TRBV4-2, with TRBD2 identical over 9 bases. V lost 2 bases, J lost 0 bases, and 5 bases stayed unmatched. Looked up from germline, CDR1 is LGHNA and CDR2 is YNFKEQ. CDR3 length equals 16 residues. The CDR3 nucleotides read TGTGCCAGCAGCCAATCGGGACTAGCAAGCTCCTACGAGCAGTACTTC. It yields the protein CASSQSGLASSYEQYF.

This chain joins TRBV18 and TRBJ2-2; possible D gene TRBD2, 6 bases. Germline V CDR1 and CDR2: KGHSH, LQKENI. V gave up 6 bases and J gave up 5 bases, with 16 bases separating them. The CDR3 sequence is 15 residues long. The CDR3 is CASSRDSGGTGELFF. Here the CDR3 DNA reads TGTGCCAGCTCGCGGGACTCTGGAGGGACCGGGGAGCTGTTTTTT.

V usage is TRBV13 and J usage is TRBJ1-1, with 9 nucleotides matching TRBD1. Unmatched junction bases numbered 12, after V lost 5 bases and J lost 8 bases. From germline, CDR1 is PRHDT and CDR2 FYEKMQ (reference sequence). There are 15 residues in the CDR3. In DNA, the CDR3 is TGTGCCAGCAGCCAACGAAGGACAGGGGAGTTGGAAGCTTTCTTT. Translating gives CASSQRRTGELEAFF. The whole variable domain, filled in from reference TRBV13 and TRBJ1-1, reads AAGVIQSPRHLIKEKRETATLKCYPIPRHDTVYWYQQGPGQDPQFLISFYEKMQSDKGSIPDRFSAQQFSDYHSELNMSSLELGDSALYFCASSQRRTGELEAFFGQGTRLTVV.

This chain connects TRBV7-8 to TRBJ2-3; 8 bases are a match to TRBD1. Germline assignment: CDR1 SGHVS and CDR2 FQNEAQ. V lost 1 base and J lost 0; bases outside the gene matches: 0. This CDR3 has 15 residues. The DNA for the CDR3 is TGTGCCAGCAGCTTAGGGACAGGGAGCACAGATACGCAGTATTTT. Its translation is CASSLGTGSTDTQYF.

The genes are TRBV18 and TRBJ1-2; D is uncertain. V was trimmed by 2 bases and J by 7 bases, leaving 8 bases between them. Germline V CDR1 and CDR2: KGHSH, LQKENI. This CDR3 has 12 residues. CDR3 in DNA: TGTGCCAGCTCACCAAATTCCCTTGGCTACACCTTC. This translates into CASSPNSLGYTF.

The V call is TRBV12-3 or TRBV12-4, the J call TRBJ2-3; D is unresolved. CDR3 size: 11 residues. V was trimmed by 2 bases and J by 6 bases, leaving 3 bases between them. The CDR3 DNA follows: TGTGCCAGCAGTTTATATGATACGCAGTATTTT. Protein: CASSLYDTQYF.